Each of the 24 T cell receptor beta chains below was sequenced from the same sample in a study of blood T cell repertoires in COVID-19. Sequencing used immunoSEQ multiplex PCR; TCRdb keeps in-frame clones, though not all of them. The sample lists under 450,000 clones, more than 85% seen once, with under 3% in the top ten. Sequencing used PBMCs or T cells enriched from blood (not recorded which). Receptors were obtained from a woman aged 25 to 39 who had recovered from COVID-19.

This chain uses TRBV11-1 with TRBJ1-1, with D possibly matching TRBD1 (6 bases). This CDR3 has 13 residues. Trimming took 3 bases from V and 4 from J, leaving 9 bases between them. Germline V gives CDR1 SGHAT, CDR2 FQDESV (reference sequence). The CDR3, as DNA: TGTGCCAGCAGCTTGAGAGGGGGCACTGAAGCTTTCTTT. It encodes CASSLRGGTEAFF.

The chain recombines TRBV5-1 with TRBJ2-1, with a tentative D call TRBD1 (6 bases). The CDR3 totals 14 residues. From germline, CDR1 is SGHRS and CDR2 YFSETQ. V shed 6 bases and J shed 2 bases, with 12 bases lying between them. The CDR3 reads CASNTGSPYNEQFF. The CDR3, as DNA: TGCGCCAGCAACACAGGGAGCCCCTACAATGAGCAGTTCTTC.

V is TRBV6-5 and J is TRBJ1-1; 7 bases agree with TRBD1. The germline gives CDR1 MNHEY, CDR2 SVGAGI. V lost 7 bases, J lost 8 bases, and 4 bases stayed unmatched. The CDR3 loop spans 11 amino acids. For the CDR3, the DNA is TGTGCCAGCAAGACAGGGTGGGAAGCTTTCTTT. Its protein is CASKTGWEAFF.

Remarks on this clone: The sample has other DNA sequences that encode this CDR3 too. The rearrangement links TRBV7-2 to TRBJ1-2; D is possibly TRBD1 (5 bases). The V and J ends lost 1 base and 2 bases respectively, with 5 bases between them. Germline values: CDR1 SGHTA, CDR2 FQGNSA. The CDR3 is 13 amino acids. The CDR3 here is CASSLGQNYGYTF. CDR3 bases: TGTGCCAGCAGCTTAGGACAGAACTATGGCTACACCTTC.

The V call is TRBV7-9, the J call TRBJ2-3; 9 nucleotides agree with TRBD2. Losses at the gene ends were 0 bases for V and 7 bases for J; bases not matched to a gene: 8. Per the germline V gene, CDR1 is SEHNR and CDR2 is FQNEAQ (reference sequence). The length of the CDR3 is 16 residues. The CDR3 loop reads CASSLASGSPIHTQYF. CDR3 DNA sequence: TGTGCCAGCAGCTTAGCTAGCGGGAGCCCCATTCATACGCAGTATTTT.

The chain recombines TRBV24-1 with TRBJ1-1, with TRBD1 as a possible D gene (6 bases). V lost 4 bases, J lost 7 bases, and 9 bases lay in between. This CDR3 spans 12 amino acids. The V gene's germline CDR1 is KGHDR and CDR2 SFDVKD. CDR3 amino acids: CATSDRTDEAFF. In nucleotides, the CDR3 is TGTGCCACCAGTGACAGGACAGATGAAGCTTTCTTT.

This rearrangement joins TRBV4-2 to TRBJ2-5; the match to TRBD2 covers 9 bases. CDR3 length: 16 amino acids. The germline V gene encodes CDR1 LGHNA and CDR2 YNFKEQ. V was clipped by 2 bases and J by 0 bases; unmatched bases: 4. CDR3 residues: CASSQWLAGYQETQYF. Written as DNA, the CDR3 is TGTGCCAGCAGCCAATGGCTAGCGGGGTACCAAGAGACCCAGTACTTC.

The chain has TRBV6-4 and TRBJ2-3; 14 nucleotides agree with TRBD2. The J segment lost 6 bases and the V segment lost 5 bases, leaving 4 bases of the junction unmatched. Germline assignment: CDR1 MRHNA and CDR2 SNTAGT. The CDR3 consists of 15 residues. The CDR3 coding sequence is TGTGCCAGCAGTCCGACTAGCGGGGGGGCCGATACGCAGTATTTT. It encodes CASSPTSGGADTQYF.

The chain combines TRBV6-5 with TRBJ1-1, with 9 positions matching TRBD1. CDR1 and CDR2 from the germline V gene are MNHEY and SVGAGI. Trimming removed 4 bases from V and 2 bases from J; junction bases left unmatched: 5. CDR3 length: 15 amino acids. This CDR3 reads CASSSPGQGNTEAFF. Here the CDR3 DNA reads TGTGCCAGCAGTTCGCCGGGACAGGGAAACACTGAAGCTTTCTTT.

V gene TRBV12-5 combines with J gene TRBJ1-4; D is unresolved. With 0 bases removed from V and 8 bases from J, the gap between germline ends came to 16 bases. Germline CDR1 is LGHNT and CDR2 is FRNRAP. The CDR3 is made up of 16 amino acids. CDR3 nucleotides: TGTGCTAGTGGTTTGGTAGGGAGCGGCGGGGAGGAAAAACTGTTTTTT. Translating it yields CASGLVGSGGEEKLFF.

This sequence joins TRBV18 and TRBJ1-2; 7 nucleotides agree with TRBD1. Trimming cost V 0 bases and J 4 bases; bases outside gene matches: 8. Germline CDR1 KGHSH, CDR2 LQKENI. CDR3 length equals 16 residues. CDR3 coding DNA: TGTGCCAGCTCACCACCGGGAGGACAGGTGGCCTATGGCTACACCTTC. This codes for CASSPPGGQVAYGYTF.

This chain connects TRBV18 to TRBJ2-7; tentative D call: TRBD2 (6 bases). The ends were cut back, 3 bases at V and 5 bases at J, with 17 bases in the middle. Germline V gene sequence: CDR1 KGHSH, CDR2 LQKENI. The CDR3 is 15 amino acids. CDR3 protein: CASSPTSSSDDEQYF. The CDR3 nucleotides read TGTGCCAGCTCACCCACTAGCTCCTCCGACGACGAGCAGTACTTC.

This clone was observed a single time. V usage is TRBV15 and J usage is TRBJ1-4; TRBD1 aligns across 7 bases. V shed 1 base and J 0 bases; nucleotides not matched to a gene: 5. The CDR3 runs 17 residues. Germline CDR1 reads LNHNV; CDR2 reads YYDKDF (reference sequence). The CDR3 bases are TGTGCCACCAGCAGAGGACAGGGAAAAGCAACTAATGAAAAACTGTTTTTT. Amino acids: CATSRGQGKATNEKLFF.

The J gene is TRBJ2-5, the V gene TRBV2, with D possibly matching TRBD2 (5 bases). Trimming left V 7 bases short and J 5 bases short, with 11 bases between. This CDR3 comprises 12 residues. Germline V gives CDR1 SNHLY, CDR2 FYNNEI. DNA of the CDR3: TGTGCCAGCATCGGGGATCGGGAGACCCAGTACTTC. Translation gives CASIGDRETQYF.

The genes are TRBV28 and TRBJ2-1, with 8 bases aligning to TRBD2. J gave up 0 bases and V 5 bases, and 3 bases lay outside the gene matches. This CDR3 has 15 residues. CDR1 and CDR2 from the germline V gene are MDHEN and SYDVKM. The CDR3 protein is CASSPSGFSYNEQFF. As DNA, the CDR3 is TGTGCCAGCAGTCCTAGCGGGTTCTCCTACAATGAGCAGTTCTTC.

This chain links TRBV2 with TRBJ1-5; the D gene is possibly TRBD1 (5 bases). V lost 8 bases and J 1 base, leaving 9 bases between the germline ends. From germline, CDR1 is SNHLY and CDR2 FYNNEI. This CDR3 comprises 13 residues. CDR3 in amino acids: CASQGESNQPQHF. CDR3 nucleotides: TGTGCCAGCCAGGGCGAGAGCAATCAGCCCCAGCATTTT. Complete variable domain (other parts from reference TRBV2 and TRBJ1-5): EPEVTQTPSHQVTQMGQEVILRCVPISNHLYFYWYRQILGQKVEFLVSFYNNEISEKSEIFDDQFSVERPDGSNFTLKIRSTKLEDSAMYFCASQGESNQPQHFGDGTRLSIL.

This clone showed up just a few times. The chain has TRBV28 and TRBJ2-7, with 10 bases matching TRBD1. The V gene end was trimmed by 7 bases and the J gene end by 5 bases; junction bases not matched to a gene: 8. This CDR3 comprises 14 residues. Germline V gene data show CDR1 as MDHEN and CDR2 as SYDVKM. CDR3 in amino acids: CASNLGQGYNEQYF. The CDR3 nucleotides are TGTGCCAGCAATTTGGGACAGGGGTACAACGAGCAGTACTTC.

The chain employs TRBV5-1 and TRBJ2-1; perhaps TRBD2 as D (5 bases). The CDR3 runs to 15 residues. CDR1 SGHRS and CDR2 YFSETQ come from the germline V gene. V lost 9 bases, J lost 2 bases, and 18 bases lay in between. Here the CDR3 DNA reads TGCGCCACCGAGGTGGAGGCGTTTCCCTACAATGAGCAGTTCTTC. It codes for CATEVEAFPYNEQFF.

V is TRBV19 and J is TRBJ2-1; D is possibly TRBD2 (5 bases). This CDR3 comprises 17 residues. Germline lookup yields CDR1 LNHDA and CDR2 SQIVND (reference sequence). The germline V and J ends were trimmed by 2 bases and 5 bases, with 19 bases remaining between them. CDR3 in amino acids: CASSIKLDSPPNNEQFF. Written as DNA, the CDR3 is TGTGCCAGTAGTATAAAGCTGGACTCACCGCCAAACAATGAGCAGTTCTTC.

The CDR3 sequence: CASSQESRFGQYF. The CDR3 DNA follows: TGTGCCAGCAGCCAAGAGTCACGTTTCGGGCAGTACTTC. This chain joins TRBV4-2 and TRBJ2-7; D call uncertain. V lost 0 bases, J lost 9 bases, and 12 bases lay in between. Per germline, CDR1 LGHNA and CDR2 YNFKEQ. The CDR3 contains 13 residues.

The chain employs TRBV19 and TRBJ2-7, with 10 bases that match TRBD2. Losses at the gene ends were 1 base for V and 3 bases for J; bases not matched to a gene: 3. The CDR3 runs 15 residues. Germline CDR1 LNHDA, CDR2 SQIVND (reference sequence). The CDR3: CASSIGLAGVYEQYF. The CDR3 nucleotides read TGTGCCAGTAGTATAGGGCTAGCGGGGGTCTACGAGCAGTACTTC.

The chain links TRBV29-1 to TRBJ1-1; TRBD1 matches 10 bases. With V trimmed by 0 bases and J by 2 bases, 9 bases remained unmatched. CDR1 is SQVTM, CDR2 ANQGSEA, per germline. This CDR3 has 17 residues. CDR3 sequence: CSVEDGRTGGINTEAFF. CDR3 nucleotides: TGCAGCGTTGAAGATGGGAGGACAGGGGGGATTAACACTGAAGCTTTCTTT.

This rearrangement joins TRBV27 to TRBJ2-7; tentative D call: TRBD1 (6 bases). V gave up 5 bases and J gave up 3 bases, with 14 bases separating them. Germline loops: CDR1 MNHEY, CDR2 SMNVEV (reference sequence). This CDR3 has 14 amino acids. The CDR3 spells CASSQGSQYYEQYF. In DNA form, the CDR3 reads TGTGCCAGCAGTCAGGGGTCCCAATACTACGAGCAGTACTTC.

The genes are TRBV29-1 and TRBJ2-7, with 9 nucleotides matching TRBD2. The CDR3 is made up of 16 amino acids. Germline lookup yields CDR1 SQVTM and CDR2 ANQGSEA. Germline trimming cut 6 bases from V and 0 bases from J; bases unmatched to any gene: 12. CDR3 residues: CSVLGGLAGNSYEQYF. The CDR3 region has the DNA TGCAGCGTACTAGGGGGGCTAGCGGGAAACTCCTACGAGCAGTACTTC.